This record concerns one T cell receptor beta chain sequence. Its matching antigen is unknown. Germline CDR1 LGHDT, CDR2 YNNKEL (reference sequence). This CDR3 comprises 14 residues. Unmatched junction bases numbered 8, after V lost 2 bases and J lost 8 bases. These data belong to a study of T-cell memory formation after mild COVID-19. MiXCR, applied by TCRdb to the 5' RACE reads, yields one record per CDR3 protein. The sample lists about 560,000 distinct CDR3 sequences, approximately 21% seen once, with approximately 8.4% in the top ten. Notes on the study in general: CD4/CD8 balance held among clones contracting day 15 to 85, and later expanders leaned CD4+.

Sequencing input: PBMCs or a T cell subset sorted from them (not recorded which). The chain recombines TRBV3-1 with TRBJ1-2, with 7 positions matching TRBD1. This clonotype originated in an adult woman who had mild COVID-19 (a few samples of this study predate the infection). Cell type and time point are not known. The CDR3 nucleotides are TGTGCCAGCAGCCAAAGACAGGGATCGTACGGCTACACCTTC. Translating gives CASSQRQGSYGYTF.